The 16 T cell receptor beta chains below were found in one sample sequenced in a study of T cell clones after liver transplantation. Sequenced by immunoSEQ multiplex PCR; TCRdb stores in-frame clones only, minus some. The sample yields 50,000 or so clones, 55% to 85% seen once. The sequenced sample was CD4+ T cells from blood, obtained around 54 months after liver transplant. The source is a human patient who received a liver transplant. Some T cells may have come from the graft donor.

The rearrangement joins TRBV4-1 to TRBJ1-1; no definite D call. Germline CDR1 is MGHRA and CDR2 is YSYEKL. The CDR3 extends over 15 amino acids. The V end was cut by 0 bases, the J end by 5 bases, with 13 bases between. CDR3 bases: TGCGCCAGCAGCCAAGATCGGGGTGCCCGGACTGAAGCTTTCTTT. Amino acid sequence: CASSQDRGARTEAFF.

This clone was observed a handful of times. The V call is TRBV5-1, the J call TRBJ2-3, with D perhaps matching TRBD2 (5 bases). Trimming left V 2 bases short and J 2 bases short, with 9 bases between. The CDR3 is 14 amino acids. Germline CDR1 is SGHRS and CDR2 is YFSETQ. For the CDR3, the DNA is TGCGCCAGCAGCTTCATCGGGGTCACAGATACGCAGTATTTT. This encodes CASSFIGVTDTQYF.

V gene TRBV2 combines with J gene TRBJ2-7; possible D gene TRBD2, 5 bases. The V end lost 2 bases, the J end lost 2 bases, and 10 bases lay between the germline ends. The CDR3 is made up of 14 amino acids. The V gene's germline CDR1 is SNHLY and CDR2 FYNNEI. CDR3 sequence: CASSEWTGTYEQYF. The CDR3, as DNA: TGTGCCAGCAGTGAATGGACTGGTACCTACGAGCAGTACTTC.

The CDR3 is CASSDDGNTIYF. Written as DNA, the CDR3 is TGCGCCAGCAGTGACGACGGAAACACCATATATTTT. The rearrangement uses TRBV10-2 and TRBJ1-3; D uncertain. The CDR3 is made up of 12 amino acids. Germline V gene data show CDR1 as WSHSY and CDR2 as SAAADI. V dropped 3 bases and J dropped 4 bases, with 4 bases sitting between them.

The genes are TRBV4-1 and TRBJ1-3, with D uncertain. The germline V and J ends were trimmed by 1 base and 0 bases, with 7 bases remaining between them. Germline V gives CDR1 MGHRA, CDR2 YSYEKL. This CDR3 has 15 residues. The DNA of the CDR3 is TGCGCCAGCAGCCAAGTGCCCGACTCTGGAAACACCATATATTTT. Translation gives CASSQVPDSGNTIYF.

The rearrangement joins TRBV28 to TRBJ1-5; the match to TRBD1 covers 9 bases. The J segment lost 9 bases and the V segment lost 4 bases, leaving 19 bases of the junction unmatched. Germline CDR1 reads MDHEN; CDR2 reads SYDVKM. The CDR3 has 18 amino acids. The CDR3 DNA is TGTGCCAGCAGTTCCGGGACAGGGTCAGTTCGGATTGGACGGCCCCAGCATTTT. Encoded protein: CASSSGTGSVRIGRPQHF.

V gene TRBV10-3 combines with J gene TRBJ1-3; D remains ambiguous. The CDR3 totals 15 residues. Germline V gene lookup returns CDR1 ENHRY and CDR2 SYGVKD. V shed 0 bases and J shed 0 bases, with 6 bases lying between them. The CDR3 region has the DNA TGTGCCATCAGTGAGTCGTGGAGCTCTGGAAACACCATATATTTT. This translates into CAISESWSSGNTIYF.

The J gene is TRBJ1-2, the V gene TRBV27, with 7 bases that match TRBD1. Germline V lookup: CDR1 MNHEY, CDR2 SMNVEV (reference sequence). This CDR3 is 18 amino acids long. V trimming: 6 bases; J trimming: 0 bases; junction bases outside the gene matches: 16. The chain's CDR3 is CASRLGGAGGPSNYGYTF. The CDR3 coding sequence is TGTGCCAGCAGACTAGGTGGAGCAGGGGGGCCTTCTAACTATGGCTACACCTTC.

This clone has a single count. The chain carries TRBV5-6 and TRBJ1-4, with 10 bases identical to TRBD1. The V segment lost 3 bases and the J segment 2 bases; nucleotides outside the gene matches: 4. CDR3 length: 16 residues. CDR1 and CDR2 (germline): SGHDT, YYEEEE. CDR3 nucleotides: TGTGCCAGCAGCTCGACAGGGGGCAGTACTAATGAAAAACTGTTTTTT. Translation gives CASSSTGGSTNEKLFF. Full variable domain (remainder filled in from reference TRBV5-6 and TRBJ1-4): DAGVTQSPTHLIKTRGQQVTLRCSPKSGHDTVSWYQQALGQGPQFIFQYYEEEERQRGNFPDRFSGHQFPNYSSELNVNALLLGDSALYLCASSSTGGSTNEKLFFGSGTQLSVL.

V and J are TRBV7-6 and TRBJ1-3; D not resolved. The CDR3 length is 13 residues. Germline values: CDR1 SGHVS, CDR2 FNYEAQ. Trimming left V 5 bases short and J 4 bases short, with 9 bases between. The CDR3 is CASSGSLGNTIYF. The CDR3 nucleotides read TGTGCCAGCAGCGGCTCGCTAGGAAACACCATATATTTT.

The V and J genes are TRBV29-1 and TRBJ1-1; 7 bases are shared with TRBD1. This CDR3 comprises 17 residues. V dropped 4 bases and J dropped 0; count of bases not matched to a gene: 14. Germline V CDR1 and CDR2: SQVTM, ANQGSEA. The CDR3 DNA follows: TGCAGCGTTGTAGTTTGGGACAGCAATACGGTGAACACTGAAGCTTTCTTT. Protein sequence: CSVVVWDSNTVNTEAFF. Complete variable domain (other parts from reference TRBV29-1 and TRBJ1-1): SAVISQKPSRDICQRGTSLTIQCQVDSQVTMMFWYRQQPGQSLTLIATANQGSEATYESGFVIDKFPISRPNLTFSTLTVSNMSPEDSSIYLCSVVVWDSNTVNTEAFFGQGTRLTVV.

The sample holds a few counts of this clone. This chain connects TRBV5-5 to TRBJ2-7; 10 bases map to TRBD1. This CDR3 region has 15 residues. V lost 4 bases to trimming and J lost 0 bases; unmatched junction nucleotides: 4. The germline CDR1 and CDR2 sequences are SGHKS and YYEKEE (reference sequence). The CDR3 sequence: CASSLRQGASYEQYF. The DNA for the CDR3 is TGTGCCAGCAGCCTACGACAGGGGGCCTCCTACGAGCAGTACTTC.

This chain joins TRBV11-2 and TRBJ2-5; no clear D gene. Trimming pared 1 base from V and 3 bases from J, leaving 3 bases between. Germline V gives CDR1 SGHAT, CDR2 FQNNGV. The CDR3 is 12 amino acids. CDR3 nucleotide sequence: TGTGCCAGCAGCTTAGGGGAAGAGACCCAGTACTTC. This encodes CASSLGEETQYF.

CDR3 nucleotides: TGTGCCAGCAGTTTAAGGGCGTATGGCTACACCTTC. Protein sequence: CASSLRAYGYTF. V and J are TRBV28 and TRBJ1-2, with unresolved D. The CDR3 consists of 12 residues. Trimming cost V 2 bases and J 5 bases, with 6 bases left between them. Germline loops: CDR1 MDHEN, CDR2 SYDVKM.

The CDR3: CASSPAGTGNSYTF. CDR3 coding DNA: TGTGCCAGCAGCCCCGCGGGGACAGGGAATAGCTACACCTTC. This chain links TRBV11-2 with TRBJ1-2; 9 bases line up with TRBD1. Losses at the gene ends were 5 bases for V and 9 bases for J; bases not matched to a gene: 10. CDR1 is SGHAT and CDR2 is FQNNGV in the germline V gene. This CDR3 region has 14 residues. Based on the CDR3 plus reference TRBV11-2 and TRBJ1-2, the full variable domain is EAGVAQSPRYKIIEKRQSVAFWCNPISGHATLYWYQQILGQGPKLLIQFQNNGVVDDSQLPKDRFSAERLKGVDSTLKIQPAKLEDSAVYLCASSPAGTGNSYTFGSGTRLTVV.

This chain connects TRBV10-3 to TRBJ1-6; a weak D match, TRBD1 (5 bases). Germline CDR1 and CDR2: ENHRY and SYGVKD. The CDR3 is 14 amino acids. The V and J ends lost 3 bases and 10 bases respectively, with 13 bases between them. The CDR3 DNA follows: TGTGCCATCAGTGACGGGGGAGTCAACTCACCCCTCCACTTT. Translating gives CAISDGGVNSPLHF.